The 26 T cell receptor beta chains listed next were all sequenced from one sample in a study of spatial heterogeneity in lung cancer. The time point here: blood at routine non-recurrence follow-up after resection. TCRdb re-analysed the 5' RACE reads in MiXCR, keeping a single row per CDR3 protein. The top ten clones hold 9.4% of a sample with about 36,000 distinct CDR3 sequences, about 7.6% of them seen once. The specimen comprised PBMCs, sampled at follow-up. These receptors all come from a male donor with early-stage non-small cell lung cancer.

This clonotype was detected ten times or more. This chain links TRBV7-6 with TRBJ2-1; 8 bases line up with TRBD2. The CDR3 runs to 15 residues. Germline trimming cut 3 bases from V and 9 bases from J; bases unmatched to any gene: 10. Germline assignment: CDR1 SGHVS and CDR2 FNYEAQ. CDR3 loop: CASSFVAGGRVEQFF. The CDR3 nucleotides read TGTGCCAGCAGCTTCGTCGCGGGGGGCAGGGTTGAGCAGTTCTTC.

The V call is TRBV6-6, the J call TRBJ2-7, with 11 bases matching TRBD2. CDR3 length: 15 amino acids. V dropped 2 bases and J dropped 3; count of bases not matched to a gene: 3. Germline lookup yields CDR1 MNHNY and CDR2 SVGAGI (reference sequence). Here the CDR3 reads CASSYGTSGYYEQYF. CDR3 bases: TGTGCCAGCAGTTACGGGACTAGCGGATACTACGAGCAGTACTTC.

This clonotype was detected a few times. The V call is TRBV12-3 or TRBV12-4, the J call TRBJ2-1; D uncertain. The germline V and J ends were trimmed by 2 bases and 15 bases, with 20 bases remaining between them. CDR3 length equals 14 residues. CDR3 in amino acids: CASSLPGPALGTFF. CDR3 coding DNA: TGTGCCAGCAGTTTACCTGGACCGGCTCTCGGCACGTTCTTC.

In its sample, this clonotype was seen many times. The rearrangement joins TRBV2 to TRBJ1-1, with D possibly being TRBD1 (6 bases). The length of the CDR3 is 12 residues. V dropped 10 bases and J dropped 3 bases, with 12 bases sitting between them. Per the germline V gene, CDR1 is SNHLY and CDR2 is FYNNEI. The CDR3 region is CATLGGYTEAFF. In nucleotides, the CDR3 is TGTGCCACCTTGGGGGGCTACACTGAAGCTTTCTTT.

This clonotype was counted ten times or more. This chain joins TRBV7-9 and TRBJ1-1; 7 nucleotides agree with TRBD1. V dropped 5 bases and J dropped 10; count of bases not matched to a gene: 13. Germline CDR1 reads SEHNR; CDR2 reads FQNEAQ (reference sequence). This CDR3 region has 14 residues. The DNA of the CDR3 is TGTGCCAGCAGCCTCCTAGGGGGCAGGGATTCAGCTTTCTTT. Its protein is CASSLLGGRDSAFF.

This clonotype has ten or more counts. CDR3: CSVEASGSGANVLTF. CDR3 bases: TGCAGCGTTGAGGCCTCAGGGTCCGGGGCCAACGTCCTGACTTTC. The chain has TRBV29-1 and TRBJ2-6; D possibly corresponds to TRBD1 (5 bases). Germline V gene data show CDR1 as SQVTM and CDR2 as ANQGSEA. V was clipped by 3 bases and J by 4 bases, with 13 bases between them. The length of the CDR3 is 15 residues.

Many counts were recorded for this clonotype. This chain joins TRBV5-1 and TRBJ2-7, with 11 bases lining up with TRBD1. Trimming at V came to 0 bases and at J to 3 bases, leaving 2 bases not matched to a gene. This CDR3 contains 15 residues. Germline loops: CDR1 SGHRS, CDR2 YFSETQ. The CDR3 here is CASSLGTGGDYEQYF. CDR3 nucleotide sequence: TGCGCCAGCAGCTTGGGGACAGGGGGCGACTACGAGCAGTACTTC.

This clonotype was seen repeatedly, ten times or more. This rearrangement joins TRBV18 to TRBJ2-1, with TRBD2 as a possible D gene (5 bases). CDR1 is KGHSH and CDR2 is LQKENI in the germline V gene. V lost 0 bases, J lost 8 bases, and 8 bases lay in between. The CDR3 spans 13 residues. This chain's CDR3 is CASSPPGRDEQFF. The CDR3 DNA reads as TGTGCCAGCTCACCACCGGGGAGAGATGAGCAGTTCTTC.

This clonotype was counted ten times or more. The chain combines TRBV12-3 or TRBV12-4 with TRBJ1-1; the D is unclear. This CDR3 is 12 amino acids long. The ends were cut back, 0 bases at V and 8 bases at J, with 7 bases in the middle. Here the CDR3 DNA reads TGTGCCAGCAGTTTAGCCGGCAACGAAGCTTTCTTT. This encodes CASSLAGNEAFF.

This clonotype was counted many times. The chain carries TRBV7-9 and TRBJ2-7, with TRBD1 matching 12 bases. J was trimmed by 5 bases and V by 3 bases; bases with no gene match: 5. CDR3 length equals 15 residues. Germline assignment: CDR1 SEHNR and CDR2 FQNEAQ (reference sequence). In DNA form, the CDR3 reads TGTGCCAGCAGCTTGGTCGGGACAGGGGGCAACGAGCAGTACTTC. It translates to CASSLVGTGGNEQYF. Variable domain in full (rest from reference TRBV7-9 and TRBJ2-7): DTGVSQNPRHKITKRGQNVTFRCDPISEHNRLYWYRQTLGQGPEFLTYFQNEAQLEKSRLLSDRFSAERPKGSFSTLEIQRTEQGDSAMYLCASSLVGTGGNEQYFGPGTRLTVT.

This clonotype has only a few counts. CDR3 protein: CASSYPTGHYEQYF. CDR3 sequence (DNA): TGTGCCAGCAGTTACCCGACAGGGCACTACGAGCAGTACTTC. The chain recombines TRBV6-2 or TRBV6-3 with TRBJ2-7, with TRBD1 matching 7 bases. V lost 2 bases to trimming and J lost 3 bases; unmatched junction nucleotides: 4. CDR1 and CDR2 (germline): MNHEY, SVGEGT. The CDR3 totals 14 residues.

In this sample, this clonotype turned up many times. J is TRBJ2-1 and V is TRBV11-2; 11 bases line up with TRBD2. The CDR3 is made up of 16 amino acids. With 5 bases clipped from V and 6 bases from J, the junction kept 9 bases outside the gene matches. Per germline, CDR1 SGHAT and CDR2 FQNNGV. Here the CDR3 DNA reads TGTGCCAGCAGCCCTGGTGGGACTAGCGGACTCAATGAGCAGTTCTTC. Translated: CASSPGGTSGLNEQFF. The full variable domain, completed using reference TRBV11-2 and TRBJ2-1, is EAGVAQSPRYKIIEKRQSVAFWCNPISGHATLYWYQQILGQGPKLLIQFQNNGVVDDSQLPKDRFSAERLKGVDSTLKIQPAKLEDSAVYLCASSPGGTSGLNEQFFGPGTRLTVL.

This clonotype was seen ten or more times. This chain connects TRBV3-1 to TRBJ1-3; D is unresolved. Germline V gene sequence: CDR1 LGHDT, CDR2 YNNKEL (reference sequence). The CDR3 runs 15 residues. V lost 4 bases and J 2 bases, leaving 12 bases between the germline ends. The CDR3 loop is CASSPELWTGNTIYF. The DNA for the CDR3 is TGTGCCAGCAGCCCCGAACTTTGGACTGGAAACACCATATATTTT.

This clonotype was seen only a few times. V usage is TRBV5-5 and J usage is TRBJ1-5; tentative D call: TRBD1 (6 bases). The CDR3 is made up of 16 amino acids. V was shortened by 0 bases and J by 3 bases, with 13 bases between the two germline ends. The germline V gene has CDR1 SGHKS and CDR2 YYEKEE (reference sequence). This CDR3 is CASSLAQGTFNQPQHF. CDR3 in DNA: TGTGCCAGCAGCTTGGCCCAGGGGACCTTCAATCAGCCCCAGCATTTT.

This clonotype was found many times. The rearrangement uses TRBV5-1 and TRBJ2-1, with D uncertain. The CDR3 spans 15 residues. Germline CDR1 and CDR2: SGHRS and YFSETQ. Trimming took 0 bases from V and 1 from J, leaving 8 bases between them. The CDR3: CASSLVGQSYNEQFF. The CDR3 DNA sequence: TGCGCCAGCAGCTTGGTGGGTCAGTCCTACAATGAGCAGTTCTTC.

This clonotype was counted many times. CDR3 nucleotide sequence: TGTGCCAGCAGCCACAGGCCCGAGGAAAAACTGTTTTTT. Residues: CASSHRPEEKLFF. The chain uses TRBV4-2 and TRBJ1-4, with unresolved D. Trimming shortened V by 3 bases and J by 8 bases, and 10 bases separated the two germline ends. There are 13 residues in the CDR3. Per the germline V gene, CDR1 is LGHNA and CDR2 is YNFKEQ.

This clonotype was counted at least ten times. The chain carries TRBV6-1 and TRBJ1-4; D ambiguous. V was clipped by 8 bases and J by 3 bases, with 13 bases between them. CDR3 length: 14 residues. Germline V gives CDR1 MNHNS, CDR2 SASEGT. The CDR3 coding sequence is TGTGCCAGCGGTACGGGCCAGGCTAATGAAAAACTGTTTTTT. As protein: CASGTGQANEKLFF.

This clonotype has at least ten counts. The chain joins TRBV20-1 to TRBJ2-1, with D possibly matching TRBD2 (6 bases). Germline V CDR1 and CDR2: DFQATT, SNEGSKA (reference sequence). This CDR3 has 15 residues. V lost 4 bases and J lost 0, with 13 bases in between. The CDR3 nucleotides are TGCAGTGCTAATCGCGCGGGGAGCTCCTACAATGAGCAGTTCTTC. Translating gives CSANRAGSSYNEQFF.

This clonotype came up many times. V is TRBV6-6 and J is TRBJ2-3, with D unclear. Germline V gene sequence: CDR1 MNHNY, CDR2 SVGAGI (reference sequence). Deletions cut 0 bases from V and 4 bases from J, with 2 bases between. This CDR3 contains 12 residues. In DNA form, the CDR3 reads TGTGCCAGCAGTTACTCCCCAGATACGCAGTATTTT. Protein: CASSYSPDTQYF.

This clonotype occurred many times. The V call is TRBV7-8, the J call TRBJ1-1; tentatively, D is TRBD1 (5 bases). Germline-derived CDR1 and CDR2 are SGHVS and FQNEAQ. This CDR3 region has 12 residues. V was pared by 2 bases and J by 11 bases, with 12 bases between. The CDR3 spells CASSLQGIEAFF. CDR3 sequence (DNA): TGTGCCAGCAGCTTACAGGGAATCGAGGCTTTCTTT.

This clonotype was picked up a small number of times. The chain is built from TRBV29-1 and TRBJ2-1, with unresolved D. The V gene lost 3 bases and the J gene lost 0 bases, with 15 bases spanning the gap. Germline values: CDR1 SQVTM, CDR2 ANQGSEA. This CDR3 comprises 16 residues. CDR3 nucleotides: TGCAGCGTTGAGGACGGCCTTCGAGCCTCCTACAATGAGCAGTTCTTC. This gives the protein CSVEDGLRASYNEQFF.

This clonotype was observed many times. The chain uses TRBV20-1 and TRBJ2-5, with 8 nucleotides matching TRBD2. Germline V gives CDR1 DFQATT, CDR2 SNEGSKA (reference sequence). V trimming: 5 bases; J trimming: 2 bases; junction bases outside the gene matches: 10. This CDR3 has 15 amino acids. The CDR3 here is CSAGVAGGGQETQYF. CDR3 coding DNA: TGCAGTGCTGGGGTGGCTGGCGGGGGGCAAGAGACCCAGTACTTC.

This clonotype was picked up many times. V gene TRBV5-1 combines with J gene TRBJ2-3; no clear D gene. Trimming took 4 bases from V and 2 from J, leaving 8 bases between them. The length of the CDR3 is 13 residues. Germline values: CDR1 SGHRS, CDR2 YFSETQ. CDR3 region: CASSDLSTDTQYF. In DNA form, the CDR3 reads TGCGCCAGCAGCGACCTTTCCACAGATACGCAGTATTTT.

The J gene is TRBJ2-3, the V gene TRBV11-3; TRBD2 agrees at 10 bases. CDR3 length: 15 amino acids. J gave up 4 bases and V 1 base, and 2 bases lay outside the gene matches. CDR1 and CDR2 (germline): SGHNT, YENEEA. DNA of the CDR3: TGTGCCAGCAGCTTAGGAGCGGGGGGGCCAGATACGCAGTATTTT. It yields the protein CASSLGAGGPDTQYF.

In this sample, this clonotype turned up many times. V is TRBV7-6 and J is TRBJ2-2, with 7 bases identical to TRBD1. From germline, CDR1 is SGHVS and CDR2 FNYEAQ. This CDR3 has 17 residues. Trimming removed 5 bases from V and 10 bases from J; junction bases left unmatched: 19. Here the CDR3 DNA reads TGTGCCAGCAGCCGGACAGGCATCACCGGTGAGAGGGAGGAGCTGTTTTTT. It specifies CASSRTGITGEREELFF. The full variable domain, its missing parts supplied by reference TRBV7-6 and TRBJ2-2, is GAGVSQSPRYKVTKRGQDVALRCDPISGHVSLYWYRQALGQGPEFLTYFNYEAQQDKSGLPNDRFSAERPEGSISTLTIQRTEQRDSAMYRCASSRTGITGEREELFFGEGSRLTVL.

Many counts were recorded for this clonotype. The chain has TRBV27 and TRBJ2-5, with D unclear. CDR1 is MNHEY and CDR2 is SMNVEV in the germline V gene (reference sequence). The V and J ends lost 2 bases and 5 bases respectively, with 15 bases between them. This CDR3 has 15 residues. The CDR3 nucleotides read TGTGCCAGCAGTTTAAGGGCAGACCTTCAGGAGACCCAGTACTTC. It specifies CASSLRADLQETQYF.